The rows below give T cell receptor beta chains drawn from one sample of a study of early T cells in non-severe SARS-CoV-2 infection. TCRdb re-derived calls from the 5' RACE reads in MiXCR, one entry per CDR3 protein. The sample records about 19,000 distinct CDR3 sequences, approximately 4% being singletons. The sequenced sample was whole blood. The source of these receptors is an adult who was a healthcare worker with PCR-confirmed SARS-CoV-2 infection or an uninfected control (not recorded which). The CDR3 runs from the conserved cysteine through the conserved F or W. A D gene is named only where the DNA matches it firmly. Not all rows give a size; the values are once, few, many and, for expanded clones, a class.

v_gene: TRBV20-1; abundance: many; j_gene: TRBJ2-5; d_gene: .; CDR3aa: CSAKDTRVPQETQYF; CDR3nt: TGCAGTGCTAAAGACACCCGGGTGCCTCAAGAGACCCAGTACTTC
v_gene: TRBV6-5; abundance: medium-sized; j_gene: TRBJ2-3; d_gene: .; CDR3aa: CASSSTGDTQYF; CDR3nt: TGTGCCAGCAGTTCGACAGGAGATACGCAGTATTTT
v_gene: TRBV6-2/TRBV6-3; abundance: many; j_gene: TRBJ2-2; d_gene: .; CDR3aa: CASSYREPPTSGELFF; CDR3nt: TGTGCCAGCAGTTACCGAGAGCCACCCACGTCCGGGGAGCTGTTTTTT
v_gene: TRBV7-9; abundance: few; j_gene: TRBJ1-5; d_gene: .; CDR3aa: CASSLNSPSQPQHF; CDR3nt: TGTGCCAGCAGCTTAAATAGTCCATCCCAGCCCCAGCATTTT
v_gene: TRBV7-8; abundance: many; j_gene: TRBJ2-7; d_gene: TRBD1; CDR3aa: CASSLTSGTGFPSYEQYF; CDR3nt: TGTGCCAGCAGCTTAACCTCCGGGACAGGATTTCCGTCCTACGAGCAGTACTTC
v_gene: TRBV7-6; abundance: many; j_gene: TRBJ2-3; d_gene: .; CDR3aa: CASSLGTGKTDTQYF; CDR3nt: TGTGCCAGCAGCTTGGGGACGGGAAAGACAGATACGCAGTATTTT
v_gene: TRBV29-1; abundance: once; j_gene: TRBJ2-1; d_gene: .; CDR3aa: CSVEVTGLSEQFF; CDR3nt: TGCAGCGTTGAAGTTACAGGGCTAAGTGAGCAGTTCTTC
v_gene: TRBV6-1; abundance: many; j_gene: TRBJ2-1; d_gene: .; CDR3aa: CASTEGESNEQFF; CDR3nt: TGTGCCAGCACCGAAGGAGAATCCAATGAGCAGTTCTTC
v_gene: TRBV5-1; abundance: many; j_gene: TRBJ2-5; d_gene: .; CDR3aa: CASSLVPGAHQETQYF; CDR3nt: TGCGCCAGCAGCTTGGTTCCGGGGGCCCACCAAGAGACCCAGTACTTC
v_gene: TRBV7-2; abundance: many; j_gene: TRBJ2-5; d_gene: TRBD2; CDR3aa: CASIKRVAGGHSETQYF; CDR3nt: TGTGCCAGCATTAAAAGGGTAGCGGGGGGGCATTCAGAGACCCAGTACTTC
v_gene: TRBV19; abundance: .; j_gene: TRBJ1-2; d_gene: TRBD1; CDR3aa: CASSPRTGGGYTF; CDR3nt: TGTGCCAGTAGTCCTCGGACAGGGGGCGGCTACACCTTC
v_gene: TRBV6-5; abundance: many; j_gene: TRBJ1-5; d_gene: .; CDR3aa: CASSYSAKGNQPQHF; CDR3nt: TGTGCCAGCAGTTACTCGGCGAAGGGCAATCAGCCCCAGCATTTT
v_gene: TRBV14; abundance: many; j_gene: TRBJ2-7; d_gene: TRBD1; CDR3aa: CASSQAARGHEQYF; CDR3nt: TGTGCCAGCAGCCAAGCTGCCAGGGGGCACGAGCAGTACTTC
v_gene: TRBV4-1; abundance: many; j_gene: TRBJ1-4; d_gene: .; CDR3aa: CASSQEADSRWKLFF; CDR3nt: TGCGCCAGCAGCCAAGAGGCGGACTCCCGTTGGAAACTGTTTTTT
v_gene: TRBV29-1; abundance: many; j_gene: TRBJ2-3; d_gene: .; CDR3aa: CSVDTVEGTDTQYF; CDR3nt: TGCAGCGTTGACACCGTTGAGGGGACAGATACGCAGTATTTT
v_gene: TRBV29-1; abundance: many; j_gene: TRBJ1-2; d_gene: TRBD1; CDR3aa: CSATGGTGFDYGYTF; CDR3nt: TGCAGCGCTACGGGGGGGACAGGGTTCGACTATGGCTACACCTTC
v_gene: TRBV2; abundance: many; j_gene: TRBJ2-5; d_gene: TRBD1; CDR3aa: CASSGRTGDQETQYF; CDR3nt: TGTGCCAGCAGTGGGAGGACAGGGGACCAAGAGACCCAGTACTTC
v_gene: TRBV30; abundance: many; j_gene: TRBJ2-1; d_gene: .; CDR3aa: CAWSPDHDEQFF; CDR3nt: TGTGCCTGGAGCCCTGACCATGATGAGCAGTTCTTC
v_gene: TRBV20-1; abundance: medium-sized; j_gene: TRBJ1-1; d_gene: .; CDR3aa: CSARPLRPLNTEAFF; CDR3nt: TGCAGTGCTAGACCTCTCAGACCCTTGAACACTGAAGCTTTCTTT
v_gene: TRBV19; abundance: many; j_gene: TRBJ1-2; d_gene: TRBD1; CDR3aa: CASNRGANYGYTF; CDR3nt: TGTGCCTCGAACAGGGGGGCTAACTATGGCTACACCTTC
v_gene: TRBV12-3/TRBV12-4; abundance: many; j_gene: TRBJ1-1; d_gene: TRBD1; CDR3aa: CASTPGQANTEAFF; CDR3nt: TGTGCCAGCACTCCGGGACAGGCGAACACTGAAGCTTTCTTT
v_gene: TRBV6-5; abundance: few; j_gene: TRBJ2-6; d_gene: TRBD1; CDR3aa: CASTRQGPPFSGANVLTF; CDR3nt: TGTGCCAGCACCCGACAGGGACCTCCTTTCTCTGGGGCCAACGTCCTGACTTTC
v_gene: TRBV6-2/TRBV6-3; abundance: few; j_gene: TRBJ1-6; d_gene: .; CDR3aa: CASSYPGNSPLHF; CDR3nt: TGTGCCAGCAGTTATCCAGGAAATTCACCCCTCCACTTT
v_gene: TRBV7-6; abundance: many; j_gene: TRBJ1-1; d_gene: .; CDR3aa: CASSLAAGEYTEAFF; CDR3nt: TGTGCCAGCAGCTTAGCGGCAGGGGAATACACTGAAGCTTTCTTT
v_gene: TRBV11-3; abundance: .; j_gene: TRBJ2-7; d_gene: .; CDR3aa: CASSLVWEAEQYF; CDR3nt: TGTGCCAGCAGCTTAGTTTGGGAGGCCGAGCAGTACTTC
v_gene: TRBV29-1; abundance: many; j_gene: TRBJ1-2; d_gene: .; CDR3aa: CSVGTSENGYTF; CDR3nt: TGCAGCGTAGGGACATCTGAGAATGGCTACACCTTC
v_gene: TRBV7-9; abundance: many; j_gene: TRBJ1-4; d_gene: .; CDR3aa: CASSLKGREKLFF; CDR3nt: TGTGCCAGCAGCTTAAAGGGCCGGGAAAAACTGTTTTTT
v_gene: TRBV7-2; abundance: .; j_gene: TRBJ1-4; d_gene: TRBD1; CDR3aa: CASSLSRTGVTNEKLFF; CDR3nt: TGTGCCAGCAGCTTAAGTCGGACAGGGGTAACTAATGAAAAACTGTTTTTT
v_gene: TRBV29-1; abundance: .; j_gene: TRBJ2-1; d_gene: TRBD1; CDR3aa: CSAGTGGPVFF; CDR3nt: TGCAGCGCCGGGACAGGGGGGCCGGTGTTCTTC
v_gene: TRBV7-8; abundance: many; j_gene: TRBJ1-1; d_gene: .; CDR3aa: CASSLVSGRSLETEAFF; CDR3nt: TGTGCCAGCAGCTTAGTCTCCGGCAGAAGCTTAGAAACTGAAGCTTTCTTT
v_gene: TRBV7-8; abundance: many; j_gene: TRBJ1-2; d_gene: .; CDR3aa: CASSLRRRENYGYTF; CDR3nt: TGTGCCAGCAGCTTAAGGCGGCGGGAGAACTATGGCTACACCTTC
v_gene: TRBV11-2; abundance: many; j_gene: TRBJ2-7; d_gene: .; CDR3aa: CASSPGDSLWSEVYEQYF; CDR3nt: TGTGCCAGCAGCCCCGGCGACAGTTTATGGTCGGAGGTCTACGAGCAGTACTTC
v_gene: TRBV3-1; abundance: many; j_gene: TRBJ2-3; d_gene: .; CDR3aa: CASSLALSTDTQYF; CDR3nt: TGTGCCAGCAGCCTCGCGCTCAGCACAGATACGCAGTATTTT
v_gene: TRBV29-1; abundance: many; j_gene: TRBJ2-5; d_gene: .; CDR3aa: CSVEVQETQYF; CDR3nt: TGCAGCGTTGAAGTCCAAGAGACCCAGTACTTC
v_gene: TRBV29-1; abundance: many; j_gene: TRBJ2-1; d_gene: .; CDR3aa: CSVDYQGNEQFF; CDR3nt: TGCAGCGTTGATTACCAGGGCAATGAGCAGTTCTTC
v_gene: TRBV11-2; abundance: many; j_gene: TRBJ2-5; d_gene: .; CDR3aa: CASSDIIFQETQYF; CDR3nt: TGTGCCAGCAGCGATATAATCTTCCAAGAGACCCAGTACTTC
v_gene: TRBV5-7; abundance: medium-sized; j_gene: TRBJ1-2; d_gene: TRBD1; CDR3aa: CASSFSRAGDRGRRYTPNYGYTF; CDR3nt: TGTGCCAGCAGCTTTTCGCGGGCGGGAGACAGGGGGCGCCGGTACACACCTAACTATGGCTACACCTTC
v_gene: TRBV20-1; abundance: many; j_gene: TRBJ1-1; d_gene: TRBD1; CDR3aa: CSATSGGAAFF; CDR3nt: TGCAGTGCGACTTCAGGGGGCGCGGCTTTCTTT
v_gene: TRBV18; abundance: many; j_gene: TRBJ1-2; d_gene: .; CDR3aa: CASSPREGGSSDYGYTF; CDR3nt: TGTGCCAGCTCACCCCGGGAGGGGGGCAGCTCGGACTATGGCTACACCTTC
v_gene: TRBV6-5; abundance: few; j_gene: TRBJ2-2; d_gene: .; CDR3aa: CASSPPGTSRFTGELFF; CDR3nt: TGTGCCAGCAGCCCGCCAGGGACTTCTCGATTCACCGGGGAGCTGTTTTTT
v_gene: TRBV19; abundance: many; j_gene: TRBJ1-2; d_gene: TRBD1; CDR3aa: CASSIAATGAVNYGYTF; CDR3nt: TGTGCCAGTAGTATCGCCGCGACAGGGGCGGTTAACTATGGCTACACCTTC
v_gene: TRBV6-6; abundance: many; j_gene: TRBJ2-1; d_gene: TRBD1; CDR3aa: CASTSKQGSYNEQFF; CDR3nt: TGTGCCAGCACTTCAAAACAGGGGTCATACAATGAGCAGTTCTTC
v_gene: TRBV7-6; abundance: many; j_gene: TRBJ2-3; d_gene: .; CDR3aa: CASSYGELGPDTQYF; CDR3nt: TGTGCCAGCAGCTACGGCGAGCTCGGCCCAGATACGCAGTATTTT
v_gene: TRBV3-2; abundance: many; j_gene: TRBJ2-3; d_gene: .; CDR3aa: CASSQAGKATQYF; CDR3nt: TGTGCCAGCAGCCAAGCGGGGAAGGCTACGCAGTATTTT
v_gene: TRBV4-3; abundance: many; j_gene: TRBJ2-7; d_gene: .; CDR3aa: CASSPQRDAIGEQYF; CDR3nt: TGCGCCAGCAGCCCCCAACGGGACGCGATAGGCGAGCAGTACTTC
v_gene: TRBV27; abundance: many; j_gene: TRBJ1-6; d_gene: .; CDR3aa: CAISGLYNSPLHF; CDR3nt: TGTGCCATTTCGGGGTTGTATAATTCACCCCTCCACTTT
v_gene: TRBV7-3; abundance: many; j_gene: TRBJ2-5; d_gene: TRBD1; CDR3aa: CASSLMGQGPETQYF; CDR3nt: TGTGCCAGCAGCTTAATGGGACAGGGTCCAGAGACCCAGTACTTC
v_gene: TRBV9; abundance: medium-sized; j_gene: TRBJ1-2; d_gene: .; CDR3aa: CASSAGGNYGYTF; CDR3nt: TGTGCCAGCAGCGCGGGGGGTAACTATGGCTACACCTTC
v_gene: TRBV4-2; abundance: many; j_gene: TRBJ2-6; d_gene: .; CDR3aa: CASSRVKVRDTSSGANVLTF; CDR3nt: TGTGCCAGCAGCCGAGTAAAAGTACGGGACACTTCCTCTGGGGCCAACGTCCTGACTTTC
v_gene: TRBV19; abundance: many; j_gene: TRBJ2-3; d_gene: .; CDR3aa: CASRFQAGANTYTQYF; CDR3nt: TGTGCCAGCCGGTTTCAGGCGGGGGCGAATACCTATACGCAGTATTTT
v_gene: TRBV7-9; abundance: many; j_gene: TRBJ2-5; d_gene: .; CDR3aa: CASSLRQDQETQYF; CDR3nt: TGTGCCAGCAGCTTGAGACAGGACCAAGAGACCCAGTACTTC
v_gene: TRBV11-3; abundance: many; j_gene: TRBJ1-1; d_gene: .; CDR3aa: CASSLSGAGTEAFF; CDR3nt: TGTGCCAGCAGCTTATCGGGGGCAGGCACTGAAGCTTTCTTT
v_gene: TRBV12-3/TRBV12-4; abundance: many; j_gene: TRBJ1-5; d_gene: .; CDR3aa: CAIPLSQSNQPQHF; CDR3nt: TGTGCCATTCCCCTTAGTCAGAGCAATCAGCCCCAGCATTTT
v_gene: TRBV20-1; abundance: medium-sized; j_gene: TRBJ2-3; d_gene: TRBD2; CDR3aa: CSAKGLGGGVTDTQYF; CDR3nt: TGCAGTGCTAAAGGACTAGGCGGGGGGGTCACAGATACGCAGTATTTT
v_gene: TRBV11-3; abundance: few; j_gene: TRBJ2-1; d_gene: TRBD2; CDR3aa: CASSLGGGSRHEQFF; CDR3nt: TGTGCCAGCAGCTTAGGCGGGGGATCCCGCCATGAGCAGTTCTTC
v_gene: TRBV5-1; abundance: many; j_gene: TRBJ2-4; d_gene: .; CDR3aa: CASSYGQAKNIQYF; CDR3nt: TGCGCCAGCAGCTATGGACAGGCCAAAAACATTCAGTACTTC
v_gene: TRBV20-1; abundance: many; j_gene: TRBJ1-5; d_gene: TRBD1; CDR3aa: CSARTGDLGQPQHF; CDR3nt: TGCAGTGCCCGAACAGGGGACCTAGGTCAGCCCCAGCATTTT
v_gene: TRBV7-9; abundance: many; j_gene: TRBJ1-2; d_gene: .; CDR3aa: CANSLATGGGYTF; CDR3nt: TGTGCCAACAGCCTAGCCACTGGGGGCGGCTACACCTTC